The present entry profiles one TCR beta chain with its context. Its target is not known. The source of the sample is a study of T cell responses to AZD1222 COVID-19 vaccine. Whole-study results and caveats: Baseline antibody screening turned up just six seropositive AZD1222 recipients. Reportedly, close to half of spike-specific TCRs are directed against unmutated variant regions. Donor demographics were predominantly white British with a female majority; clonal diversity may be underestimated.

The protocol was immunoSEQ multiplex PCR, while the TCRdb copy is restricted to in-frame clones and leaves out a portion. The sample lists about 140,000 clones, roughly 91% occurring once. Trimming removed 0 bases at V and 3 bases at J, with 6 bases between. From germline, CDR1 is SNHLY and CDR2 FYNNEI. The CDR3 extends over 13 amino acids. The sample in question was peripheral blood, obtained 28 days after the second AZD1222 dose. The sequence was collected from an adult who received the AZD1222 COVID-19 vaccine. The V call is TRBV2, the J call TRBJ2-7; D not resolved. CDR3 DNA: TGTGCCAGCAGTGAAGCGGAGCACTACGAGCAGTACTTC. Protein: CASSEAEHYEQYF.